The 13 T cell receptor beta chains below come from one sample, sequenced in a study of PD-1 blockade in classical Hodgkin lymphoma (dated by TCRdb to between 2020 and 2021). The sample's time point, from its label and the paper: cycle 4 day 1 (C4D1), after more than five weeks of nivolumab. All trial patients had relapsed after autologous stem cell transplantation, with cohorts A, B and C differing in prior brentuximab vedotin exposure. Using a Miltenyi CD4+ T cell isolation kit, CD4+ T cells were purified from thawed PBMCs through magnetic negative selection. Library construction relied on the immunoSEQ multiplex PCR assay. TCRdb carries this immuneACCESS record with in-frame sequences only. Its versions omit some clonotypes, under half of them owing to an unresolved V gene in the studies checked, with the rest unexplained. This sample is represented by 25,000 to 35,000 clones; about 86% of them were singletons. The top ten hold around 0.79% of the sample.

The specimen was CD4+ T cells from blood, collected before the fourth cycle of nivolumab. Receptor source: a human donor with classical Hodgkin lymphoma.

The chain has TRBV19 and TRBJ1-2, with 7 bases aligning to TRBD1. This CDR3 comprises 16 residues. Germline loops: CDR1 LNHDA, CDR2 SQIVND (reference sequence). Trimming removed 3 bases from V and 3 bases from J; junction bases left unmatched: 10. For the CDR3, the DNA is TGTGCCAGTAGTATGGGGACAGTCCCCCAGGACTATGGCTACACCTTC. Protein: CASSMGTVPQDYGYTF.

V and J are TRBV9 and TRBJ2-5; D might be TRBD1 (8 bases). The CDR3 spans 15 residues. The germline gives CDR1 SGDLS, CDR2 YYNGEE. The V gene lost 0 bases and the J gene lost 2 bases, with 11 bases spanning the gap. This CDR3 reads CASSVDRGGQETQYF. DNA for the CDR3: TGTGCCAGCAGCGTAGACAGGGGGGGTCAAGAGACCCAGTACTTC.

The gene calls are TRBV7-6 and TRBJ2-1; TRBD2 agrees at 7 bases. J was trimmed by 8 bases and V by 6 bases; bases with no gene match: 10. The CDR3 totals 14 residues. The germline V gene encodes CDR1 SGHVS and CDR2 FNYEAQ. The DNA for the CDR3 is TGTGCCAGCAGGCGGGGGTACCTTGGGGATGAGCAGTTCTTC. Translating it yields CASRRGYLGDEQFF.

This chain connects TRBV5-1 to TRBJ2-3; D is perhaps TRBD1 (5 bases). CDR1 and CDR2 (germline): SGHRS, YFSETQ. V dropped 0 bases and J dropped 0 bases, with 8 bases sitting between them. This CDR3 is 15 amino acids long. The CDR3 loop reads CASSLVAGSTDTQYF. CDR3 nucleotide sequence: TGCGCCAGCAGCTTGGTCGCAGGGAGCACAGATACGCAGTATTTT. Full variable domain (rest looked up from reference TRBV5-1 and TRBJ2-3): KAGVTQTPRYLIKTRGQQVTLSCSPISGHRSVSWYQQTPGQGLQFLFEYFSETQRNKGNFPGRFSGRQFSNSRSEMNVSTLELGDSALYLCASSLVAGSTDTQYFGPGTRLTVL.

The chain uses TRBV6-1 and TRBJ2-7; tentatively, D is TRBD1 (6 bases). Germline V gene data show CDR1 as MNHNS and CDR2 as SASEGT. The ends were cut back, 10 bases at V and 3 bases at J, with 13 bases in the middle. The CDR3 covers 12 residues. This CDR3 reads CATSRQVYEQYF. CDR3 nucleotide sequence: TGTGCCACTTCAAGACAGGTCTACGAGCAGTACTTC.

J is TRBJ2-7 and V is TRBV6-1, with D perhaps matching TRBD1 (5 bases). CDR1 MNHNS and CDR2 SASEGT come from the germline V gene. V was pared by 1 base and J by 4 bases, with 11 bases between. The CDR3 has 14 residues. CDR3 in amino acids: CASSEEAGWYEQYF. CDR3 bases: TGTGCCAGCAGTGAAGAGGCAGGGTGGTACGAGCAGTACTTC.

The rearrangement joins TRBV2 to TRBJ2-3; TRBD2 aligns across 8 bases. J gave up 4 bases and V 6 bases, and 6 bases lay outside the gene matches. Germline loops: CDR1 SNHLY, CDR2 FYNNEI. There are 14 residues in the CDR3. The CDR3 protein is CASRVTGGADTQYF. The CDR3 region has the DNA TGTGCCAGCAGGGTAACGGGGGGGGCAGATACGCAGTATTTT.

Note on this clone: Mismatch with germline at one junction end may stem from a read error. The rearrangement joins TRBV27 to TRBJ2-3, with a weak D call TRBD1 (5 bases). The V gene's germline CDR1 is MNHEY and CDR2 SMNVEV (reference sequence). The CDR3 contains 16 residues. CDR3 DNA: TGTGCCAGCAGTCCCCCCCTTAAAGCAGGCACAGGTACGCAGTATTTT. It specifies CASSPPLKAGTGTQYF.

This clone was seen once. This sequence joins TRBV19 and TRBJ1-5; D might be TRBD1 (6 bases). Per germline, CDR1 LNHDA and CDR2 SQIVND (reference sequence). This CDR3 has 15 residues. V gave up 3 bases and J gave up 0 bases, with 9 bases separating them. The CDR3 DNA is TGTGCCAGTAGTATTAGGACAGATAGCAATCAGCCCCAGCATTTT. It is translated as CASSIRTDSNQPQHF.

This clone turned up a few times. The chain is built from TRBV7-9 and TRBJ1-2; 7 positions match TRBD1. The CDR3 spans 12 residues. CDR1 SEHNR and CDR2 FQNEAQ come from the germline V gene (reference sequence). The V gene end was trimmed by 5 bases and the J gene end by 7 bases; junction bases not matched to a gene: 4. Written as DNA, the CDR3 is TGTGCCAGCAGCGAGACAGGGAGTGGCTACACCTTC. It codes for CASSETGSGYTF.

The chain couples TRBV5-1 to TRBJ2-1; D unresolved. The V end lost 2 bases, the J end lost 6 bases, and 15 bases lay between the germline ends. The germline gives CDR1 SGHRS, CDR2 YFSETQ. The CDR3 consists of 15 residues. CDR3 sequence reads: CASSFQDTLGNEQFF. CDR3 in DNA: TGCGCCAGCAGCTTCCAAGACACCCTAGGCAATGAGCAGTTCTTC. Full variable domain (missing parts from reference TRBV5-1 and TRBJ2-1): KAGVTQTPRYLIKTRGQQVTLSCSPISGHRSVSWYQQTPGQGLQFLFEYFSETQRNKGNFPGRFSGRQFSNSRSEMNVSTLELGDSALYLCASSFQDTLGNEQFFGPGTRLTVL.

CDR3 in amino acids: CASADSSYEQYF. CDR3 sequence (DNA): TGTGCCTCGGCGGATAGCTCCTACGAGCAGTACTTC. V usage is TRBV30 and J usage is TRBJ2-7; unclear D gene. The CDR3 loop spans 12 amino acids. Germline V gene data show CDR1 as GTSNPN and CDR2 as SVGIG (reference sequence). The ends were cut back, 7 bases at V and 0 bases at J, with 10 bases in the middle.

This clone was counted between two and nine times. The CDR3 protein is CASSLDRSYEQYF. The DNA for the CDR3 is TGTGCCAGCAGTTTGGACAGATCCTACGAGCAGTACTTC. This chain links TRBV6-5 with TRBJ2-7, with D perhaps matching TRBD1 (6 bases). V gave up 4 bases and J gave up 1 base, with 8 bases separating them. The germline CDR1 and CDR2 sequences are MNHEY and SVGAGI. The CDR3 has 13 amino acids.